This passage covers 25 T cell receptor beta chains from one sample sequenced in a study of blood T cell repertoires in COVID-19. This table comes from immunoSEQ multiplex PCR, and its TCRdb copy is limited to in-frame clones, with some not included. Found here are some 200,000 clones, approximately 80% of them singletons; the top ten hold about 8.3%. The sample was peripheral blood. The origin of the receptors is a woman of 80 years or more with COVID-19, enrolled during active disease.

CDR3 in DNA: TGCAGCGTCGGAGGGGGGGATCAGCCCCAGCATTTT. This gives the protein CSVGGGDQPQHF. The chain recombines TRBV29-1 with TRBJ1-5; D might be TRBD1 (6 bases). The CDR3 consists of 12 residues. With 6 bases removed from V and 5 bases from J, the gap between germline ends came to 11 bases. Germline CDR1 and CDR2: SQVTM and ANQGSEA. The complete variable domain, with remaining parts taken from reference TRBV29-1 and TRBJ1-5, reads SAVISQKPSRDICQRGTSLTIQCQVDSQVTMMFWYRQQPGQSLTLIATANQGSEATYESGFVIDKFPISRPNLTFSTLTVSNMSPEDSSIYLCSVGGGDQPQHFGDGTRLSIL.

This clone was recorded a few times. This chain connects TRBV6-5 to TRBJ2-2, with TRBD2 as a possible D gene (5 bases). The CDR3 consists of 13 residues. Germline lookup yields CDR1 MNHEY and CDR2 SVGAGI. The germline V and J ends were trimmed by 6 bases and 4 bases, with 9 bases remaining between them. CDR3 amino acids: CASRDWGTGELFF. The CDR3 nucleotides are TGTGCCAGCAGGGACTGGGGCACCGGGGAGCTGTTTTTT.

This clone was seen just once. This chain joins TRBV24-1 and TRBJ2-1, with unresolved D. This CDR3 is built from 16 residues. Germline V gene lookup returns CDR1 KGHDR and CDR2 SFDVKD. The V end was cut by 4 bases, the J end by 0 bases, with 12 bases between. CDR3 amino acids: CATSDLSESSYNEQFF. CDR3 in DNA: TGTGCCACCAGTGACCTAAGCGAGAGCTCCTACAATGAGCAGTTCTTC.

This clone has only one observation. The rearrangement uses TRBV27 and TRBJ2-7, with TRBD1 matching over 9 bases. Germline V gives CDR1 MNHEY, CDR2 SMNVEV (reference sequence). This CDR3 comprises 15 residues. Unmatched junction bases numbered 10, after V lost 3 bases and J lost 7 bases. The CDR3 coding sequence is TGTGCCAGCAGTTTGGCTGGACAGGGGCGAAGGGAGCAGTACTTC. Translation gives CASSLAGQGRREQYF.

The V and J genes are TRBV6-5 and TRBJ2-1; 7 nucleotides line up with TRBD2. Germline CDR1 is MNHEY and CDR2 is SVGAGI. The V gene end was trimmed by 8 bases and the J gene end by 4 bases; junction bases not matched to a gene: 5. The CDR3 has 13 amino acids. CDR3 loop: CASGLAEYNEQFF. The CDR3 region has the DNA TGTGCCAGCGGGCTAGCGGAGTACAATGAGCAGTTCTTC.

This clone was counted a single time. CDR3 nucleotides: TGTGCCAGCACCCCACAGGGTTATTCCGGGGAGCTGTTTTTT. This codes for CASTPQGYSGELFF. This chain links TRBV7-9 with TRBJ2-2; perhaps TRBD1 as D (6 bases). There are 14 residues in the CDR3. V gave up 7 bases and J gave up 6 bases, with 15 bases separating them. CDR1 is SEHNR and CDR2 is FQNEAQ in the germline V gene (reference sequence).

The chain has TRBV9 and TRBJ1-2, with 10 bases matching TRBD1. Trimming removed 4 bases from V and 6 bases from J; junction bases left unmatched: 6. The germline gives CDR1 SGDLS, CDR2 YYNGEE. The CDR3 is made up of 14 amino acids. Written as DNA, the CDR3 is TGTGCCAGCAGCACAACCGGGACAGGGGATGGCTACACCTTC. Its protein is CASSTTGTGDGYTF.

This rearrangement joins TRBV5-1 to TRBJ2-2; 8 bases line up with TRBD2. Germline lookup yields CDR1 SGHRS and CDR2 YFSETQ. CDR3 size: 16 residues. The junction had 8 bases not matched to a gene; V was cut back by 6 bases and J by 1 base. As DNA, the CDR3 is TGCGCCAGCAATCTAGGGCTAGCGGGGAACACCGGGGAGCTGTTTTTT. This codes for CASNLGLAGNTGELFF.

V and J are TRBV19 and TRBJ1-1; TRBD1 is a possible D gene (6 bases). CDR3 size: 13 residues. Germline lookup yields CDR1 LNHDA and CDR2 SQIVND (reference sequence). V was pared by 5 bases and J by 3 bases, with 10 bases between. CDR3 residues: CASSRQGYTEAFF. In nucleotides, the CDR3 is TGTGCCAGTAGTCGGCAGGGGTACACTGAAGCTTTCTTT.

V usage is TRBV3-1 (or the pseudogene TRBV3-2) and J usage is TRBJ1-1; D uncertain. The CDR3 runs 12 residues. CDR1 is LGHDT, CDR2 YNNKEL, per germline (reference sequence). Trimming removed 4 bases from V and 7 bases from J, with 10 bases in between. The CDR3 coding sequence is TGTGCCAGCAGCCTTGGGGAGCATGAAGCTTTCTTT. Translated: CASSLGEHEAFF.

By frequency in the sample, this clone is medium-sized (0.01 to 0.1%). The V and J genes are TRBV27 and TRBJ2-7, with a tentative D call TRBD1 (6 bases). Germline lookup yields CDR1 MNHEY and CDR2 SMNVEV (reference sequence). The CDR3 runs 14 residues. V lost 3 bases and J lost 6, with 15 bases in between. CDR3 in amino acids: CASSLGAGQGEQYF. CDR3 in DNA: TGTGCCAGCAGTTTGGGGGCAGGGCAAGGCGAGCAGTACTTC.

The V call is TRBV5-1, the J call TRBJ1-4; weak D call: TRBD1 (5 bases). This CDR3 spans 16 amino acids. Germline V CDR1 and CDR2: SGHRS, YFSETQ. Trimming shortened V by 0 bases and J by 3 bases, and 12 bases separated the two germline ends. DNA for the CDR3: TGCGCCAGCAGCTTGGGCTCACGGGGGTCTAATGAAAAACTGTTTTTT. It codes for CASSLGSRGSNEKLFF. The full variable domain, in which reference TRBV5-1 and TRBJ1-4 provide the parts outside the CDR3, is KAGVTQTPRYLIKTRGQQVTLSCSPISGHRSVSWYQQTPGQGLQFLFEYFSETQRNKGNFPGRFSGRQFSNSRSEMNVSTLELGDSALYLCASSLGSRGSNEKLFFGSGTQLSVL.

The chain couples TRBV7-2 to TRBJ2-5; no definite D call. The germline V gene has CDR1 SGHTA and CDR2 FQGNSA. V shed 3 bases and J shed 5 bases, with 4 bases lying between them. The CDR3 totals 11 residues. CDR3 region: CASSFMETQYF. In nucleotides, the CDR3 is TGTGCCAGCAGCTTCATGGAGACCCAGTACTTC. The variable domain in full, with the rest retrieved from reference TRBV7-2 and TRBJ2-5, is GAGVSQSPSNKVTEKGKDVELRCDPISGHTALYWYRQSLGQGLEFLIYFQGNSAPDKSGLPSDRFSAERTGGSVSTLTIQRTQQEDSAVYLCASSFMETQYFGPGTRLLVL.

The CDR3 nucleotides read TGCGCCAGCAGCCAGGGGGTGGATACGCAGTATTTT. This codes for CASSQGVDTQYF. This rearrangement joins TRBV5-1 to TRBJ2-3; 7 nucleotides align to TRBD1. The CDR3 loop spans 12 amino acids. CDR1 SGHRS and CDR2 YFSETQ come from the germline V gene. V lost 4 bases to trimming and J lost 6 bases; unmatched junction nucleotides: 2.

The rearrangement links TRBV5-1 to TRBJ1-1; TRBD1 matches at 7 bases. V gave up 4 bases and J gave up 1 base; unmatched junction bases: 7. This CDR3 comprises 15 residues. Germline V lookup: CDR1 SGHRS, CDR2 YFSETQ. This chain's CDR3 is CASSAGQPTNTEAFF. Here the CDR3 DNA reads TGCGCCAGCAGCGCGGGACAGCCCACGAACACTGAAGCTTTCTTT.

CDR3 DNA: TGTGCCAGCTCACCATGGGCGGGGGTTCAAAACATTCAGTACTTC. Translated: CASSPWAGVQNIQYF. The genes are TRBV18 and TRBJ2-4; 7 positions match TRBD2. The CDR3 is made up of 15 amino acids. From germline, CDR1 is KGHSH and CDR2 LQKENI. V was clipped by 2 bases and J by 5 bases; unmatched bases: 6.

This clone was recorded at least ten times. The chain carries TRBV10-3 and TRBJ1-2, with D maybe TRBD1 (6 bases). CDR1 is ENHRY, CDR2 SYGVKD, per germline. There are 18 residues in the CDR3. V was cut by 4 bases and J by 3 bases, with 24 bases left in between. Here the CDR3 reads CAISVTFTQGQEDYGYTF. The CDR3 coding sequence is TGTGCCATCAGTGTAACCTTTACGCAGGGGCAGGAGGACTATGGCTACACCTTC.

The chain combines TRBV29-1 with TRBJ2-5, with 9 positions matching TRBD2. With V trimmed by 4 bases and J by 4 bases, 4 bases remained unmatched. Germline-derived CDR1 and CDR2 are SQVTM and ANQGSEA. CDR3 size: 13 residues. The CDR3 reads CSVGAGGLETQYF. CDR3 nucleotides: TGCAGCGTTGGAGCGGGAGGACTAGAGACCCAGTACTTC.

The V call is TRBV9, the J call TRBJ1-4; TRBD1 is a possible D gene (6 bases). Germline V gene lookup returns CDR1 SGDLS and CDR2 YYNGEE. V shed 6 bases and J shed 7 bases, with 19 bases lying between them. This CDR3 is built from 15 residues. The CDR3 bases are TGTGCCAGCACCATCGGCGGGGGGCAGGGTGAAAAACTGTTTTTT. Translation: CASTIGGGQGEKLFF.

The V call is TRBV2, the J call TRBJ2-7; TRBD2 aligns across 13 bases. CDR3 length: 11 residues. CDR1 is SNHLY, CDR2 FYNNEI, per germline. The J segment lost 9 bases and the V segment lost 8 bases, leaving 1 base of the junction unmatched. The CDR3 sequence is CASGLAGVQYF. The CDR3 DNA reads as TGTGCCAGCGGACTAGCGGGAGTGCAGTACTTC.

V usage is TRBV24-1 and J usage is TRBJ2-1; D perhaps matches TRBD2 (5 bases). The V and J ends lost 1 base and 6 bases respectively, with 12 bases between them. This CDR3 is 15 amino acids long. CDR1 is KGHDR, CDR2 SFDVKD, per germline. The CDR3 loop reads CATSDLWELGNEQFF. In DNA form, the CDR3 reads TGTGCCACCAGTGATTTATGGGAGTTGGGCAATGAGCAGTTCTTC.

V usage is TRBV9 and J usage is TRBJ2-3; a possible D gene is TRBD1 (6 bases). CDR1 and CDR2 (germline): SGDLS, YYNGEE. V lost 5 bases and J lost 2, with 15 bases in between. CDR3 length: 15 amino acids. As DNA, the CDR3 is TGTGCCAGCAGTACAGGGACACCGAACACAGATACGCAGTATTTT. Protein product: CASSTGTPNTDTQYF.

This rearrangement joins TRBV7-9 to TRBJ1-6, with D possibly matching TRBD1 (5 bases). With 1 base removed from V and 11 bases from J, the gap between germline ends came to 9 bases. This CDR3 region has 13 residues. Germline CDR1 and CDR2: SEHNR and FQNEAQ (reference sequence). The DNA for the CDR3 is TGTGCCAGCAGCTTAGATGGGGCGACACCCCTCCACTTT. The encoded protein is CASSLDGATPLHF.

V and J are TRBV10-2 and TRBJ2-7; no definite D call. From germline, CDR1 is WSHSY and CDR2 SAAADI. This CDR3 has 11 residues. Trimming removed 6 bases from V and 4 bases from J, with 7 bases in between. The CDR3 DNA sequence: TGCGCCAGCAGCGTCAGGTACGAGCAGTACTTC. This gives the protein CASSVRYEQYF.

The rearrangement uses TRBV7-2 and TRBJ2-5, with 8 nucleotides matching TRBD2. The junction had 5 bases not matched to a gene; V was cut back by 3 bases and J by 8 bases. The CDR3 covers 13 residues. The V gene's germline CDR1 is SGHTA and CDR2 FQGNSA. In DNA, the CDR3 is TGTGCCAGCAGCTTTGGTCTAGCGGGTACCCAGTACTTC. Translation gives CASSFGLAGTQYF.